A selection of T cell receptor beta chains follows, all from one sample in a study of T cell responses to AZD1222 COVID-19 vaccine. Some clones are missing from TCRdb's copy, which holds only in-frame ones; the method was immunoSEQ multiplex PCR. This table holds approximately 30,000 clones, roughly 90% found once. Material: peripheral blood, obtained on day 0 of AZD1222 vaccination. All receptors derive from an adult in good health. The CDR3 runs from the conserved cysteine through the conserved F or W.

J gene: TRBJ2-7; V gene: TRBV2; CDR3 protein: CASSDTSGSQTGYEQYF
J gene: TRBJ2-3; V gene: TRBV5-4; CDR3 protein: CASSLAGVEGTQYF
J gene: TRBJ1-6; V gene: TRBV27; CDR3 protein: CASSLLGRGPVKGGSPLHF
J gene: TRBJ2-7; V gene: TRBV7-2; CDR3 protein: CASSSPRGPFEQYF
J gene: TRBJ2-3; V gene: TRBV12-2; CDR3 protein: CASRLGEPRVADTQYF
J gene: TRBJ1-2; V gene: TRBV10-3; CDR3 protein: CAISAAGTGYGYTF
J gene: TRBJ1-4; V gene: TRBV7-9; CDR3 protein: CASSLAGSAEKKLFF
J gene: TRBJ1-6; V gene: TRBV9; CDR3 protein: CASSEQGSNSPLHF
J gene: TRBJ1-6; V gene: TRBV6-4; CDR3 protein: CASSDVENSPLHF
J gene: TRBJ2-2; V gene: TRBV7-9; CDR3 protein: CASSLVRSNTGELFF
J gene: TRBJ2-2; V gene: TRBV6-5; CDR3 protein: CASSREAGLTGELFF
J gene: TRBJ1-3; V gene: TRBV3-1/TRBV3-2; CDR3 protein: CASSPTDGGNTIYF
J gene: TRBJ2-7; V gene: TRBV5-1; CDR3 protein: CASSLTGQGAYEQYF
J gene: TRBJ2-7; V gene: TRBV6-5; CDR3 protein: CASSVLAGLSYEQYF
J gene: TRBJ1-1; V gene: TRBV9; CDR3 protein: CASSLEPGMNTEAFF
J gene: TRBJ1-1; V gene: TRBV6-1; CDR3 protein: CASSEPGLNTEAFF
J gene: TRBJ2-1; V gene: TRBV5-1; CDR3 protein: CASRTTPGSYNEQFF
J gene: TRBJ1-5; V gene: TRBV4-2; CDR3 protein: CASSQATDGNQPQHF
J gene: TRBJ1-5; V gene: TRBV7-2; CDR3 protein: CASSSQGIPAEPQHF
J gene: TRBJ2-7; V gene: TRBV7-9; CDR3 protein: CASSFGGGSSYEQYF
J gene: TRBJ1-6; V gene: TRBV4-1; CDR3 protein: CASSLTTSANSYNSPLHF
J gene: TRBJ1-6; V gene: TRBV5-6; CDR3 protein: CASSKWENSPLHF
J gene: TRBJ2-3; V gene: TRBV24-1; CDR3 protein: CATSEAGATDTQYF
J gene: TRBJ1-2; V gene: TRBV7-9; CDR3 protein: CASSSTRGGDYGYTF
J gene: TRBJ1-4; V gene: TRBV28; CDR3 protein: CASAGQGAANEKLFF
J gene: TRBJ2-1; V gene: TRBV19; CDR3 protein: CASSLTGGYNEQFF
J gene: TRBJ2-1; V gene: TRBV6-5; CDR3 protein: CASSEGRGRAREQFF
J gene: TRBJ1-5; V gene: TRBV19; CDR3 protein: CASSRSTVYSNQPQHF